This TCR beta chain was found in a study of cytomegalovirus exposure and HLA in healthy donors (dated 2017 in TCRdb). Study-level background: According to an earlier analysis of several hundred of the donors, about 179 million T cells yielded 90 million to 130 million unique TCR beta sequences and approximately 300 Gb of sequence data. Among a few hundred genotyped donors of the cohort, an average of around 240,000 unique TCR beta nucleotide sequences were sequenced per donor, 15% to 20% of them non-productive. To decide whether each TCR beta V gene segment behaved as functional or pseudogenic, an earlier analysis of some 600 of the donors relied on high-throughput TCR beta sequencing. A separate validation cohort of more than 100 different subjects was used in addition to the approximately 670-subject first cohort. To predict cytomegalovirus infection status, the study combined high-throughput TCR immunosequencing, statistical association of individual TCRs with disease status, and machine learning. In a later genetic analysis, genome-wide SNP genotypes for about 55% of the roughly 700 donors were used, and that subset was treated as a discovery cohort. Donor age, sex, ethnicity and CMV serostatus were compiled together with the repertoire data. Rather than drawing on any new phenotypic data, the later analysis identified candidate immune exposures from TCR beta sequences and the way those sequences occurred across donors. The study aimed to test whether cataloging public T cell receptors could reveal signatures of past pathogen exposure. HLA typing included class I and class II loci at four-digit resolution. The study profiled the T cell repertoires of about 720 subjects by immunosequencing and related them to cytomegalovirus serostatus. Among the approximately 400 genotyped donors, 75% to 90% belonged to the genetic ancestry cluster associated with self-reported Caucasian donors. A later analysis re-examined previously published TCR beta repertoires from 610 or so donors and added high-resolution HLA genotyping to investigate patterns of TCR occurrence. Roughly 300 gigabases of sequencing data and approximately 85 million unique TCR sequences were included in an early release covering about 620 HLA-typed donors. Roughly 5 DR-DQ haplotypes were handled as single units for association and clustering because linkage in the cohort was strong. Every discovery cohort repertoire had been produced on one sequencing platform. Typing coverage varied by locus: roughly 629-640 donors for A, B, C, DRB1 and DQB1; about 520 for DQA1; 606 for DPA1; 450 to 480 for DPB1. The investigation overall reported the following: In a later analysis, HLA-associated TCR beta chains showed more clonal expansion and lower generation probabilities than non-associated chains that were equally common. In vitro tests confirmed that a few of the cytomegalovirus-associated TCR beta chains recognize cytomegalovirus antigens. A later genetic analysis reported fewer N-insertions in productive TCRs among donors in an Asian-associated ancestry cluster than the 666-donor mean. It was suggested by the authors that the approach could potentially be generalized to other disease states and immunological phenotypes. Most TCR sequences were seen in very few donors, while some public TCRs were found in many individuals. Some IMGT-functional V segments, including TRBV6-2 and TRBV6-3, could not be distinguished by the 87-base-pair reads and were therefore excluded. Immune exposure information for the cohort was limited to CMV serostatus. Cytomegalovirus status was reported to be diagnosed by the classifier with high specificity and sensitivity in both the original and validation cohorts. A group of highly shared sequence variants was considered likely to be a technical artifact of the sequencing pipeline. In an earlier analysis of more than 500 of the donors, most TCR beta V segments appeared in productive rearrangements about 87% or about 30% of the time, broadly matching IMGT annotations. In a later analysis, the rate of TCR association differed among HLA loci, with DRB1 alleles having the most associated TCRs and HLA-C alleles having the fewest. Linkage disequilibrium might explain the correlated functional status among segregating V segments, but an unknown experimental factor could not be excluded. In a later analysis, 16,951 TCR beta sequences were associated with specific HLA alleles at a false discovery rate of 0.05. Assigning TCR associations to individual alleles was difficult when HLA alleles, especially DR and DQ, strongly co-occurred. According to a later analysis, parvovirus B19, influenza, CMV and Epstein-Barr virus appeared linked to several top co-occurrence clusters. In a later analysis, most CMV-associated TCR beta chains were found to appear HLA-restricted, with HLA associations seemingly driven largely by CMV exposure. A further reported finding was that TCR beta sequences accurately predicted the HLA-A and HLA-B alleles for most subjects in the first cohort. A total of fewer than 200 TCR beta chains were listed by the study as associated with cytomegalovirus. Roughly uniform sequencing depth across donors was assumed in presence/absence analyses, although this assumption may not hold. This cohort had only TCR beta chains sequenced, and the lack of alpha or paired-chain data limited which features could be detected. In a later genetic analysis, a missense DCLRE1C variant was associated with V-gene and J-gene trimming of TCR beta chains, and the association was replicated in an independent cohort. HLA typing was unavailable for some donors at each locus, so association tests used only the typed subset. Because counts were too low, seventeen rarely observed V segments, including chromosome 9 orphons, were excluded from the earlier analysis of under 650 of the donors.

Receptor libraries were prepared by the immunoSEQ multiplex PCR assay. The multiplex PCR relied on a mix of 60 forward primers for TCR Vbeta segments and 13 reverse primers for TCR Jbeta segments. The CDR3 region of rearranged TCR beta genes was amplified from genomic DNA by a multiplex PCR assay. Amplified TCR beta libraries were sequenced as 87-base-pair reads on the Illumina HiSeq System. In the source study's methods: Across the 670 or so repertoires, a later analysis counted tens of millions of unique TCR beta chains, about 10 million of which were shared by at least two donors. To remove PCR and sequencing errors, raw reads were error-corrected and collapsed into unique sequences using a nearest-neighbor algorithm that merged closely related sequences. V, D and J gene segments were assigned by aligning CDR3 sequences to IMGT reference sequences. Each retained sequence needed at least a six-nucleotide match to both a V gene segment and a J gene segment. Rearrangements were called productive when the CDR3 lacked stop codons and stayed in frame with V and J; all others were non-productive. Following IMGT convention, CDR3 was defined as the stretch from the second conserved V-encoded cysteine up to the conserved J-encoded phenylalanine. The earlier analysis of approximately 500 of the donors excluded sequences that lacked an unambiguous match to a single V gene segment. In an earlier analysis of approximately 560 of the donors, a V segment was called functional when productive rearrangements were above 56.7%, and segregating when the standard deviation between donors exceeded 5%. A statistical classification framework was built for diagnosing cytomegalovirus status from the catalog of TCR beta chain sequences. V and J gene assignment, in a later analysis, came from comparing TCR nucleotide sequences with IMGT/GENE-DB human TR gene sequences. In a later analysis, CDR3 sequences and most-parsimonious VDJ recombination scenarios were assigned using the TCRdist pipeline. In a later analysis, every TCR beta chain was defined by the combination of its CDR3 amino acid sequence and its V-gene family, and reads without a unique V-gene family were dropped. A later analysis removed 592 highly shared, low-generation-probability nucleotide sequences to deal with suspected cross-contamination and a sequencing artifact. In a later analysis, a clonal expansion index was calculated for each public chain from normalized within-repertoire ranks of inferred template counts. Generation probabilities in a later analysis came from a VDJ recombination model fitted to out-of-frame rearrangements, and those results were checked against IGoR. In a later analysis, hypergeometric tests were used to score TCR-TCR, TCR-HLA and TCR-CMV co-occurrence, with a repertoire-size bias correction applied to TCR pairs. A later analysis estimated false discovery rates by permuting HLA or CMV assignments 20 times. In a later analysis, co-occurring TCRs were grouped with DBSCAN, and TCRdist sequence similarity was added when clustering was performed within HLA-allele-positive subsets. Repertoires with fewer than 30,000 or more than 120,000 public chains, plus five repertoires with anomalous nucleotide sharing, were excluded from co-occurrence clustering. TCRdb limited this immuneACCESS table to in-frame rearrangements with V and J called. A share of clones is missing; checked studies link under half to unresolved V genes, and the rest is unexplained. V, J and clone size reflect that table, while D and trimming were determined from the DNA. The sample has 150,000 or so clones on record, about three quarters of them singletons. The ten largest account for about 13% of the sample.

Only a few counts were recorded for this clone. The target of this receptor is not known. Within one base of it there is no much larger clone, and no base qualities were kept. The cohort comprised more than 550 healthy bone marrow donors. At the time of sampling, all cohort members were nominally healthy, though unrecorded immune exposures were likely present. The donor tested CMV seropositive, placing the donor among the approximately 310 seropositive members of the cohort. A peripheral blood sample was collected from each donor, and TCR beta sequencing was performed on peripheral blood mononuclear cells. The Qiagen DNeasy Blood Extraction Kit was used to extract genomic DNA from the blood cell samples. V is cut by 4 bases and J by 7 bases, and the space between the germline ends is 8 bases. According to the germline V gene (reference sequence), CDR1 reads MNHEY and CDR2 reads SMNVEV. The CDR3, cysteine through phenylalanine, is 12 amino acids long. Only the CDR3 portion is preserved as DNA: 36 bases, with reading frame beginning at the first base.

Sequences were obtained from PBMCs. The sequence links TRBV27 to TRBJ1-5, with an unclear D gene assignment. The TCR comes from a man aged 35 to 55 in good health and CMV-seropositive. Here is the DNA: TGTGCCAGCAGTTCCCTGGGCCAGCCCCAGCATTTT. Protein translation: CASSSLGQPQHF.